The 12 T cell receptor beta chains below were found in one sample sequenced in a study of cytomegalovirus exposure and HLA in healthy donors (dated by TCRdb to the late 2010s). The library was prepared using the immunoSEQ multiplex PCR assay. For the multiplex PCR, a mixture combining 60 forward primers for TCR Vbeta segments and 13 reverse primers for TCR Jbeta segments was used. This is the immuneACCESS table as TCRdb keeps it, with only in-frame sequences that have V and J called. A part of the clones is gone; compared with another copy, unresolved V genes explain less than half, and the rest is unexplained. This sample lists a few hundred thousand clones; around 77% were detected once. Jointly, the top ten make up about 2.7% of the sample. Specimen: PBMCs. These receptors came from a woman in her twenties or thirties in good health and CMV-seronegative.

The rearrangement uses TRBV27 and TRBJ2-1; 7 bases map to TRBD1. Per germline, CDR1 MNHEY and CDR2 SMNVEV (reference sequence). The CDR3 runs 15 residues. The V segment lost 6 bases and the J segment 5 bases; nucleotides outside the gene matches: 10. The CDR3 nucleotides are TGTGCCAGCAGCCGAGACCGGGACAGCCACAATGAGCAGTTCTTC. Protein: CASSRDRDSHNEQFF.

The CDR3 sequence: CASSYTGMESEAFF. As DNA, the CDR3 is TGTGCCAGCAGTTACACAGGGATGGAGTCTGAAGCTTTCTTT. V gene TRBV6-5 combines with J gene TRBJ1-1; possibly TRBD1 for D (6 bases). The CDR3 has 14 residues. CDR1 is MNHEY, CDR2 SVGAGI, per germline. The germline V and J ends were trimmed by 2 bases and 6 bases, with 13 bases remaining between them.

The chain uses TRBV4-1 and TRBJ2-3, with 8 bases fitting TRBD2. In germline, CDR1 is MGHRA, CDR2 YSYEKL. V lost 1 base to trimming and J lost 4 bases; unmatched junction nucleotides: 7. The CDR3 is 16 residues long. The CDR3 loop reads CASSQVQREKADTQYF. CDR3 DNA: TGCGCCAGCAGCCAAGTCCAGCGGGAGAAGGCAGATACGCAGTATTTT.

The gene calls are TRBV6-5 and TRBJ2-1; a weak D match, TRBD2 (6 bases). CDR1 and CDR2 (germline): MNHEY, SVGAGI. Trimming shortened V by 10 bases and J by 8 bases, and 15 bases separated the two germline ends. The CDR3 is 12 residues long. CDR3 nucleotide sequence: TGTGCCACCGAGGGAGCTAGCGATGAGCAGTTCTTC. It is translated as CATEGASDEQFF.

The rearrangement uses TRBV6-1 and TRBJ2-2; 7 bases are shared with TRBD1. The germline V gene has CDR1 MNHNS and CDR2 SASEGT. This CDR3 is built from 12 residues. Trimming at V came to 10 bases and at J to 4 bases, leaving 3 bases not matched to a gene. Here the CDR3 reads CANQGVTGELFF. For the CDR3, the DNA is TGTGCCAACCAGGGGGTCACCGGGGAGCTGTTTTTT.

The gene calls are TRBV7-7 and TRBJ2-5; TRBD1 might be the D (5 bases). Trimming took off 1 base at V and 4 bases at J, with 7 bases between the two ends. The CDR3 is 13 amino acids. Germline CDR1 is SSHAT and CDR2 is FNYEAQ (reference sequence). DNA of the CDR3: TGTGCCAGCAGCTTAGACAGGTCAGAGACCCAGTACTTC. Translating gives CASSLDRSETQYF.

This clone has only a few counts. V and J are TRBV7-8 and TRBJ2-7; D not certain. CDR3 size: 12 residues. Germline loops: CDR1 SGHVS, CDR2 FQNEAQ. Trimming took off 2 bases at V and 9 bases at J, with 11 bases between the two ends. The CDR3 nucleotides are TGTGCCAGCAGCTTAAACACCCGGAGGCAGTACTTC. It encodes CASSLNTRRQYF.

The rearrangement uses TRBV7-6 and TRBJ2-7; 9 nucleotides align to TRBD2. This CDR3 has 16 residues. J lost 0 bases, V lost 3 bases, and 6 bases had no gene match. Germline assignment: CDR1 SGHVS and CDR2 FNYEAQ. DNA for the CDR3: TGTGCCAGCAGCTTGACTAGCGGCCTGAGCTCCTACGAGCAGTACTTC. This encodes CASSLTSGLSSYEQYF.

The genes are TRBV10-3 and TRBJ1-2, with D possibly TRBD1 on 6 matching bases. Between the trimmed V and J ends, which lost 6 bases and 4 bases, there was a span of 12 bases. The germline V gene encodes CDR1 ENHRY and CDR2 SYGVKD. The CDR3 totals 13 residues. The chain's CDR3 is CAISSGTLYGYTF. The CDR3 coding sequence is TGTGCCATCAGCTCCGGGACACTCTATGGCTACACCTTC.

This clone was observed a few times. The chain joins TRBV10-3 to TRBJ1-3; 7 bases match TRBD1. This CDR3 region has 14 residues. CDR1 and CDR2 from the germline V gene are ENHRY and SYGVKD. J lost 0 bases, V lost 7 bases, and 3 bases had no gene match. The CDR3: CAITQGGSGNTIYF. The CDR3 DNA sequence: TGTGCCATCACCCAGGGGGGCTCTGGAAACACCATATATTTT.

This clone was counted only a few times. The V gene is TRBV6-6, the J gene TRBJ2-7; perhaps TRBD1 as D (5 bases). Germline V gives CDR1 MNHNY, CDR2 SVGAGI (reference sequence). The CDR3 loop spans 14 amino acids. V dropped 7 bases and J dropped 2 bases, with 15 bases sitting between them. The CDR3 nucleotides read TGTGCCAGCACCTTAGGGTACAGGACCTACGAGCAGTACTTC. Translating it yields CASTLGYRTYEQYF.

There are a few counts of this clone. V and J are TRBV5-4 and TRBJ2-3; D may be TRBD2 (7 bases). Between the trimmed V and J ends, which lost 4 bases and 4 bases, there was a span of 16 bases. The CDR3 is 15 amino acids. Germline lookup yields CDR1 SGHNT and CDR2 YYREEE (reference sequence). Here the CDR3 reads CASSPRKGGADTQYF. The CDR3 DNA reads as TGTGCCAGCAGCCCGAGAAAGGGGGGGGCAGATACGCAGTATTTT.